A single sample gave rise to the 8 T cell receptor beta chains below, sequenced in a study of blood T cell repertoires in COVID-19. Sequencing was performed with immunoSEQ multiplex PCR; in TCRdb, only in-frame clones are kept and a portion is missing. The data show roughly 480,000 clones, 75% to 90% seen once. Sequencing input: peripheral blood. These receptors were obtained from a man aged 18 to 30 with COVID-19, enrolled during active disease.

The CDR3 loop reads CASSEAPATINQPQHF. As DNA, the CDR3 is TGTGCCAGCAGTGAAGCGCCCGCTACCATCAATCAGCCCCAGCATTTT. The rearrangement joins TRBV6-1 to TRBJ1-5; no clear D gene. This CDR3 is built from 16 residues. Per the germline V gene, CDR1 is MNHNS and CDR2 is SASEGT. V lost 0 bases to trimming and J lost 3 bases, with 12 bases between them.

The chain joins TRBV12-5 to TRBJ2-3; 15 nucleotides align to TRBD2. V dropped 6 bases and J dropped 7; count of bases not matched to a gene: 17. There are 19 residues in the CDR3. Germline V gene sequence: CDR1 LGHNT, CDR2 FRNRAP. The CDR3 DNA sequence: TGTGCTAGTGGACCCGGACTAGCGGGGGGGCGGGCCTCCATGTATACGCAGTATTTT. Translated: CASGPGLAGGRASMYTQYF.

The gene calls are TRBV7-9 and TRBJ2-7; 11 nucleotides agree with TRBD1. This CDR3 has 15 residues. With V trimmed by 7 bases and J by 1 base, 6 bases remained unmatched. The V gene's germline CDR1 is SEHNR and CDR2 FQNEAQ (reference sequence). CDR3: CASTPRDRGSYEQYF. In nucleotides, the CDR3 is TGTGCCAGCACGCCCCGGGACAGGGGGTCCTACGAGCAGTACTTC.

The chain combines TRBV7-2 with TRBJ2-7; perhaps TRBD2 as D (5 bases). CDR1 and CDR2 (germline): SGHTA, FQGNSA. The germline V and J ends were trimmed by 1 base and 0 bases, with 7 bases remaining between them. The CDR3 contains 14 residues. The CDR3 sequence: CASSLVGSSYEQYF. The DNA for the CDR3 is TGTGCCAGCAGCTTAGTGGGGAGCTCCTACGAGCAGTACTTC. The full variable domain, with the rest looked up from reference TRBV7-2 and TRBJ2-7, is GAGVSQSPSNKVTEKGKDVELRCDPISGHTALYWYRQSLGQGLEFLIYFQGNSAPDKSGLPSDRFSAERTGGSVSTLTIQRTQQEDSAVYLCASSLVGSSYEQYFGPGTRLTVT.

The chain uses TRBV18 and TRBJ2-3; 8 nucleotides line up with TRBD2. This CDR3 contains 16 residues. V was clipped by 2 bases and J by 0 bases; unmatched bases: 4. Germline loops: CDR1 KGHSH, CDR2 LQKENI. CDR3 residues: CASSPILAVSTDTQYF. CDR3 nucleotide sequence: TGTGCCAGCTCACCAATACTAGCGGTGAGCACAGATACGCAGTATTTT.

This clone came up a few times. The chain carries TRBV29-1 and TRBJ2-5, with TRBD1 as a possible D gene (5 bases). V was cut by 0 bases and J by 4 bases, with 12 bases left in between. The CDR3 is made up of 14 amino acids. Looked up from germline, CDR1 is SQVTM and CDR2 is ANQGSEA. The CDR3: CSVEDRYRPETQYF. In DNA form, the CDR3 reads TGCAGCGTTGAAGATCGGTACAGGCCAGAGACCCAGTACTTC.

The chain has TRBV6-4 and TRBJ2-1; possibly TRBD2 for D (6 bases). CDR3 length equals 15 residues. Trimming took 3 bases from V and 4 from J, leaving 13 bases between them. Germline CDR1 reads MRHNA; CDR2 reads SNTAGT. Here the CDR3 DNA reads TGTGCCAGCAGTGAAACTTTGGGGGGTTACAATGAGCAGTTCTTC. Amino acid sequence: CASSETLGGYNEQFF.

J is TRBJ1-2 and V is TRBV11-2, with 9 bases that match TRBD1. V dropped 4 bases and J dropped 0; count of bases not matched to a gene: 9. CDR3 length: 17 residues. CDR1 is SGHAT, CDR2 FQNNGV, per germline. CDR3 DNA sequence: TGTGCCAGCAGCTCCCTGCGGGACAGGGATGCTAACTATGGCTACACCTTC. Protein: CASSSLRDRDANYGYTF.